This T cell receptor (beta chain) emerged from a study of cytomegalovirus exposure and HLA in healthy donors. The CDR3 sequence is 14 residues long. Trimming left V 6 bases short and J 2 bases short, with 13 bases between. Germline assignment: CDR1 SEHNR and CDR2 FQNEAQ (reference sequence). Primers included in the PCR were 60 Vbeta and 13 Jbeta primers. Generated by immunoSEQ multiplex PCR, the TCRdb table keeps only in-frame clones and is missing some. The sample holds 100,000 to 150,000 clones, roughly three quarters seen once. The sample consisted of PBMCs. This clonotype originated in a man over 45 in good health and CMV-seropositive. The chain recombines TRBV7-9 with TRBJ1-1; D perhaps matches TRBD1 (5 bases). CDR3 nucleotides: TGTGCCAGCAGGAAAGGGGATCCCAACACTGAAGCTTTCTTT. Its protein product is CASRKGDPNTEAFF.